Below, one T cell receptor (beta chain) is given with its context. Its antigen is currently not known. Base qualities are missing; no much larger clone stands one base away. To demonstrate the VDJtools post-analysis software, TCR beta repertoires were profiled from the peripheral blood of 10 to 15 young patients with multiple sclerosis. Multiple sclerosis patients were children and adolescents aged about 6 to 15 years. Counted from cysteine to phenylalanine, this CDR3 has 17 amino acids. CDR3 DNA is the only sequence kept; it has 51 bases, read in frame from the first base. CDR1 and CDR2 (SNHLY, FYNNEI) derive from the germline V gene. The V end loses 6 bases and the J end loses 2 bases, and a stretch of 20 bases separates them. This sample is part of a study of post-analysis software for immune sequencing data (dated by TCRdb to 2014 to 2015). Background for the entire study: Recorded disease courses included relapsing-remitting, secondary progressive and progressive-relapsing multiple sclerosis, with some patients lacking subtype annotation. The multiple sclerosis patient repertoires were compared with about a dozen previously published healthy control repertoires from donors aged about 6 to 26 years. A subset of samples was prepared in parallel using single-end sample barcoding, then pooled and co-amplified after Illumina adapter ligation.

Study-level results and caveats: Four or five TRBV segments, including TRBV5-6, TRBV5-1 and TRBV20-1, were significantly more frequent in patients than controls. The control group was slightly older than the multiple sclerosis patient group. Direct clustering with F measure showed strong co-clustering of samples prepared in the same batch, prompting a batch-effect correction. Normalized Chao1 diversity was significantly lower in multiple sclerosis patients than controls, suggesting substantial peripheral T-cell clonal expansion.

Library preparation was by PCR. TCRdb lists the instrument as Illumina HiSeq 2500. To reduce PCR and sequencing biases, unique molecular identifiers were incorporated into the TCR beta cDNA libraries. Roughly 0.5 million cDNA molecules were obtained per 1 to 10 million input T cells, so each molecule approximated one T cell. Patient libraries were prepared and sequenced with the same protocol used for the earlier healthy control dataset. Within a given batch, samples were prepared together, multiplexed and sequenced on the same HiSeq lane. The authors' analysis ran thus. Raw barcoded reads were processed with MIGEC, and single-read molecular identifier groups were discarded before consensus assembly and CDR3 extraction. VDJtools was used for post-analysis of the clonotype tables, and diversity was normalized by down-sampling every dataset to the size of the smallest sample. Repertoire overlap clustering matched CDR3 amino acid but not nucleotide sequences to correct batch-related cross-sample contamination. TCRdb cleaned the public reads at Q25 with fastp, built clones with MiXCR and kept in-frame beta chains. CDR3 protein sequences are deduplicated, and each keeps its most common genes and DNA. The V and J calls and clone size are TCRdb's, not the authors'. The sample records about 400,000 distinct CDR3 sequences, 30% to 45% of which are singletons. The leading ten clones occupy about an eighth of the sample.

Sequencing was done on a sample of blood. This chain is built from TRBV2 and TRBJ2-1, and possibly TRBD1, on 5 matching bases. The source of this sequence is a girl aged 10-17 years with multiple sclerosis. The bases are TGTGCCAGCAGGGGCGGTAGTGACAGCCTGGCCTACAATGAGCAGTTCTTC. Translated, it gives CASRGGSDSLAYNEQFF.